A selection of T cell receptor beta chains follows, all from one sample in a study of identical twins. In TCRdb, the 5' RACE reads were re-called with MiXCR into one record per CDR3 protein. The sample consists of 500,000 or so distinct CDR3 sequences, approximately 15% of them appearing once. The same data also went into a second study, on yellow fever vaccine responses in identical twins.

Sequencing used CD4+ T cells sorted from blood. These receptors all come from a woman aged 18 to 35 in good health. CDR3s include the opening cysteine and the closing phenylalanine or tryptophan. A D gene is named only where the DNA matches it firmly. Size is omitted from some rows. Given values are once, few, many or a class for expanded clones.

TRBV10-3	TRBJ2-7	many	TRBD2	CASKIGLAGAYEQYF	TGTGCCAGCAAAATTGGGCTAGCGGGAGCCTACGAGCAGTACTTC
TRBV9	TRBJ2-1	NA	NA	CASGREYNEQFF	TGTGCCAGCGGACGGGAGTACAATGAGCAGTTCTTC
TRBV28	TRBJ2-1	NA	NA	CASRSEGGQSGYNEQFF	TGTGCCAGCAGATCCGAGGGGGGGCAATCGGGCTACAATGAGCAGTTCTTC
TRBV6-2/TRBV6-3	TRBJ1-1	NA	NA	CASSYVGGTEAFF	TGTGCCAGCAGTTACGTCGGGGGAACTGAAGCTTTCTTT
TRBV28	TRBJ2-6	few	NA	CASSPPGRLYSGANVLTF	TGTGCCAGCAGCCCACCGGGACGACTTTACTCTGGGGCCAACGTCCTGACTTTC
TRBV6-5	TRBJ2-2	NA	TRBD1	CASSYSDRGNTGELFF	TGTGCCAGCAGTTACTCAGACAGGGGAAACACCGGGGAGCTGTTTTTT
TRBV14	TRBJ2-7	NA	TRBD2	CASSQMWGGEQYF	TGTGCCAGCAGTCAAATGTGGGGGGGCGAGCAGTACTTC
TRBV5-4	TRBJ2-7	NA	NA	CASSLQGAEQYF	TGTGCCAGCAGCCTTCAAGGGGCCGAGCAGTACTTC
TRBV9	TRBJ1-2	few	NA	CASTPGQSNYGYTF	TGTGCCAGCACCCCTGGACAGAGTAACTATGGCTACACCTTC
TRBV7-9	TRBJ1-4	NA	NA	CASSGAGPDEKLFF	TGTGCCAGCAGCGGCGCAGGTCCGGATGAAAAACTGTTTTTT
TRBV5-1	TRBJ2-3	many	NA	CASSLDGTYTDTQYF	TGCGCCAGCAGCTTGGATGGGACATACACAGATACGCAGTATTTT
TRBV12-3/TRBV12-4	TRBJ2-3	many	TRBD1	CASSPRQGTDTQYF	TGTGCCAGCAGTCCCCGACAGGGAACAGATACGCAGTATTTT
TRBV30	TRBJ2-5	NA	TRBD2	CAWRHSGRETQYF	TGTGCCTGGAGACATAGCGGGAGAGAGACCCAGTACTTC
TRBV15	TRBJ2-1	few	NA	CATSSGTPSYNEQFF	TGTGCCACCTCGTCCGGGACACCTAGCTACAATGAGCAGTTCTTC
TRBV6-1	TRBJ1-4	NA	NA	CASTPDLSGREKLFF	TGTGCCAGCACACCGGACCTTTCGGGGCGAGAAAAACTGTTTTTT
TRBV20-1	TRBJ2-3	NA	NA	CSASDRMNTDTQYF	TGCAGTGCTTCCGACAGGATGAACACAGATACGCAGTATTTT
TRBV4-1	TRBJ2-1	NA	TRBD1	CASSREDGTGDFYNEQFF	TGCGCCAGCAGCCGAGAAGATGGGACAGGGGACTTTTACAATGAGCAGTTCTTC
TRBV5-6	TRBJ2-3	NA	NA	CASRSTGTEVADTQYF	TGTGCCAGCAGGTCTACCGGGACCGAAGTCGCAGATACGCAGTATTTT
TRBV14	TRBJ2-7	many	NA	CASSQRRAGEQYF	TGTGCCAGCAGCCAAAGGCGGGCGGGGGAGCAGTACTTC
TRBV20-1	TRBJ2-7	few	NA	CSAASYEQYF	TGCAGTGCCGCATCCTACGAGCAGTACTTC
TRBV7-2	TRBJ2-7	few	TRBD2	CASSPPSGGRDEQYF	TGTGCCAGCAGCCCCCCTAGCGGGGGACGGGACGAGCAGTACTTC
TRBV7-9	TRBJ2-7	few	TRBD1	CASSRTGGENEQYF	TGTGCCAGCAGCCGGACAGGGGGCGAGAACGAGCAGTACTTC
TRBV20-1	TRBJ2-1	NA	TRBD1	CSAPGQGLVNEQFF	TGCAGTGCTCCGGGACAGGGCTTGGTCAATGAGCAGTTCTTC
TRBV6-1	TRBJ1-5	NA	NA	CASREVYSNQPQHF	TGTGCCTCCAGGGAGGTTTATAGCAATCAGCCCCAGCATTTT
TRBV7-9	TRBJ2-7	many	TRBD2	CASSSEGAGTYEQYF	TGTGCCAGCAGCTCCGAGGGAGCGGGAACCTACGAGCAGTACTTC
TRBV25-1	TRBJ2-6	NA	NA	CASSTSSASVLTF	TGTGCCAGCAGTACGTCCTCGGCGAGCGTCCTGACTTTC
TRBV9	TRBJ2-5	NA	TRBD2	CASSVALAEETQYF	TGTGCCAGCAGCGTAGCACTAGCGGAAGAGACCCAGTACTTC
TRBV3-1	TRBJ2-3	NA	TRBD1	CASSQGQGAHTQYF	TGTGCCAGCAGCCAGGGACAGGGGGCTCATACGCAGTATTTT
TRBV7-9	TRBJ2-2	few	TRBD2	CASSGERGANTGELFF	TGTGCCAGCAGCGGAGAGCGGGGGGCGAACACCGGGGAGCTGTTTTTT
TRBV7-3	TRBJ1-3	NA	NA	CASSLNPANSGNTIYF	TGTGCCAGCAGCTTAAACCCAGCGAACTCTGGAAACACCATATATTTT
TRBV27	TRBJ2-1	NA	NA	CASSLWAGRPAENEQFF	TGTGCCAGCAGTTTATGGGCAGGGAGGCCCGCGGAGAATGAGCAGTTCTTC